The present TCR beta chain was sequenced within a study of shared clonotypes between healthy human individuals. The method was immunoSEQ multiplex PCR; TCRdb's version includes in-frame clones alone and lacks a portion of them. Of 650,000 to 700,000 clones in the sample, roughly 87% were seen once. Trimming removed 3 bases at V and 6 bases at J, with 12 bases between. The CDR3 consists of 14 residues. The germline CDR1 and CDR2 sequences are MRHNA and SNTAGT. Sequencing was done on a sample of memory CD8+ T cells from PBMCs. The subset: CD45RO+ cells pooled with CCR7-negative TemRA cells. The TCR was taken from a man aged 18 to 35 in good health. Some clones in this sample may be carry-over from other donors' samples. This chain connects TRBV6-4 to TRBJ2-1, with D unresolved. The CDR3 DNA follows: TGTGCCAGCAGTGAATGGGTTTGGGGCAATGAGCAGTTCTTC. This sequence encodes CASSEWVWGNEQFF.